Following are 12 T cell receptor beta chains from one sample sequenced in a study of blood T cells in healthy people across ages (dated by TCRdb to between 2014 and 2017). Libraries were constructed by 5' RACE. The second PCR ran for about 6 to 12 cycles and used a J-beta primer mix along with a sample-barcoded 5' primer. The raw public data were reprocessed by TCRdb itself: fastp quality trimming at Q25, MiXCR clonotype calling, in-frame beta chains only. Under each unique CDR3 protein, matching rows form one entry showing the most common genes and DNA. The sample table lists roughly 1.9 million distinct CDR3 sequences, approximately 39% of them with a count of one. Together, the top ten hold roughly 23% of the sample. The sequencing sample was made of blood. All receptors come from a human donor in good health.

The V and J genes are TRBV20-1 and TRBJ1-5; TRBD1 agrees at 7 bases. Germline loops: CDR1 DFQATT, CDR2 SNEGSKA (reference sequence). The CDR3 runs 15 residues. The V segment lost 6 bases and the J segment 0 bases; nucleotides outside the gene matches: 8. The DNA of the CDR3 is TGCAGTGCGAAGACAGGGTTATATAGCAATCAGCCCCAGCATTTT. Translation: CSAKTGLYSNQPQHF.

This clonotype was seen just once. The junction departs from the called germline gene at one end, perhaps through a read error. The CDR3 sequence: CANSPQGAYEQFF. In DNA, the CDR3 is TGTGCCAACAGCCCCCAGGGGGCCTATGAGCAGTTCTTC. The genes are TRBV7-9 and TRBJ2-1; 8 positions agree with TRBD1. Per germline, CDR1 SEHNR and CDR2 FQNEAQ (reference sequence). There are 13 residues in the CDR3.

V is TRBV6-6 and J is TRBJ2-7; 9 bases line up with TRBD2. The J call may be wrong; the DNA end is better matched by TRBJ2-5. CDR1 and CDR2 (germline): MNHNY, SVGAGI (reference sequence). The CDR3 contains 15 residues. CDR3 loop: CASSSLAGTSETQYF. The CDR3 DNA reads as TGTGCCAGCAGTTCCCTAGCGGGGACCTCTGAGACCCAGTACTTC.

This clonotype was picked up a small number of times. CDR3 sequence: CASSLAVSDRGGETQYF. In DNA, the CDR3 is TGCGCCAGCAGCTTGGCAGTATCGGACAGGGGAGGGGAGACCCAGTACTTC. The chain recombines TRBV5-1 with TRBJ2-4, with TRBD1 matching 9 bases. With the DNA end fitting TRBJ2-5 better, the J assignment may be wrong. The germline V gene has CDR1 SGHRS and CDR2 YFSETQ. The CDR3 loop spans 17 amino acids.

This clonotype was detected a few times. The chain uses TRBV7-2 and TRBJ2-4; 7 bases are a match to TRBD2. Looked up from germline, CDR1 is SGHTA and CDR2 is FQGNSA. This CDR3 contains 15 residues. The junction had 10 bases not matched to a gene; V was cut back by 2 bases and J by 9 bases. The CDR3 nucleotides are TGTGCCAGCAGCTTACGGACGGGGGGAGATGTCATTCAGTACTTC. It encodes CASSLRTGGDVIQYF.

In its sample, this clonotype was seen a few times. The chain couples TRBV5-1 to TRBJ2-1; the match to TRBD2 covers 7 bases. The CDR3 totals 17 residues. Germline V gene lookup returns CDR1 SGHRS and CDR2 YFSETQ. V lost 6 bases to trimming and J lost 2 bases; unmatched junction nucleotides: 14. The CDR3 sequence is CASTPRGGIGPYNEQFF. The CDR3 bases are TGCGCCAGCACCCCGAGGGGAGGGATAGGCCCCTACAATGAGCAGTTCTTC.

This chain uses TRBV29-1 with TRBJ1-2, with D maybe TRBD1 (6 bases). There are 15 residues in the CDR3. Germline loops: CDR1 SQVTM, CDR2 ANQGSEA. V was clipped by 0 bases and J by 6 bases, with 17 bases between them. The CDR3 coding sequence is TGCAGCGTTGAAGAATCAACAGGGACTGAGGATGGCTACACCTTC. Protein sequence: CSVEESTGTEDGYTF.

The chain uses TRBV7-2 and TRBJ1-2, with TRBD1 identical over 9 bases. Germline CDR1 and CDR2: SGHTA and FQGNSA. V dropped 5 bases and J dropped 7; count of bases not matched to a gene: 8. This CDR3 is built from 14 residues. CDR3 region: CASSPTGGATGYTF. CDR3 nucleotides: TGTGCCAGCAGCCCCACAGGGGGCGCAACTGGCTACACCTTC. The full variable domain, in which reference TRBV7-2 and TRBJ1-2 provide the parts outside the CDR3, is GAGVSQSPSNKVTEKGKDVELRCDPISGHTALYWYRQSLGQGLEFLIYFQGNSAPDKSGLPSDRFSAERTGGSVSTLTIQRTQQEDSAVYLCASSPTGGATGYTFGSGTRLTVV.

This clonotype showed up just a few times. The chain recombines TRBV4-3 with TRBJ2-5; D possibly corresponds to TRBD2 (5 bases). This CDR3 contains 14 residues. Trimming removed 1 base at V and 6 bases at J, with 12 bases between. CDR1 and CDR2 from the germline V gene are LGHNA and YSLEER. CDR3 sequence: CASSQVEGTKTQYF. CDR3 nucleotides: TGCGCCAGCAGCCAAGTTGAGGGAACCAAGACCCAGTACTTC.

The table lists this clonotype with a count of one. The chain combines TRBV6-4 with TRBJ2-1; D may match TRBD1 or TRBD2 (5 bases each). The end of the DNA is better explained by TRBJ2-7, so the J call may be wrong. This CDR3 region has 14 residues. Germline V gives CDR1 MRHNA, CDR2 SNTAGT. The chain's CDR3 is CASSGFRGGNEQYF. CDR3 DNA sequence: TGTGCCAGCAGTGGGTTTCGGGGCGGCAATGAGCAGTACTTC.

The chain recombines TRBV6-6 with TRBJ1-5, with D uncertain. The CDR3 length is 13 residues. V lost 9 bases and J 6 bases, leaving 15 bases between the germline ends. The germline V gene has CDR1 MNHNY and CDR2 SVGAGI (reference sequence). In DNA form, the CDR3 reads TGTGCCAGTGGCTCCGGATTCGGTCAGCCCCAGCATTTT. Translation gives CASGSGFGQPQHF.

With respect to this clonotype: Sequence at one end of the junction differs from germline and may be a read error. The chain carries TRBV12-3 or TRBV12-4 and TRBJ2-7, with D hard to call. There are 15 residues in the CDR3. The CDR3 here is CASSSDGRSSYVQYF. The CDR3 bases are TGTGCCAGCAGTTCAGATGGACGGAGCTCCTACGTGCAGTACTTC.